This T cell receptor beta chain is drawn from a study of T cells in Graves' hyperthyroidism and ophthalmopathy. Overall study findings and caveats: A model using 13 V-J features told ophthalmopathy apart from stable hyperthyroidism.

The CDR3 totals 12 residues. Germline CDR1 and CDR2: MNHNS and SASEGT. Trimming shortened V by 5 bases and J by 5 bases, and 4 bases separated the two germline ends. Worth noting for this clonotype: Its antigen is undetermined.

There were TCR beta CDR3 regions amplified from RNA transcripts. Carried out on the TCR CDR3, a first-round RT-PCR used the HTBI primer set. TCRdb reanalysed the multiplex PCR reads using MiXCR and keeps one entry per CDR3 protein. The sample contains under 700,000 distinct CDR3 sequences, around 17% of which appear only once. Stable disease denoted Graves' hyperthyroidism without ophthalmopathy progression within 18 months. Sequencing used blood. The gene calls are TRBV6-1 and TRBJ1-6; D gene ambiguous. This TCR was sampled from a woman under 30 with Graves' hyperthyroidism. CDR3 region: CASSPHNSPLHF. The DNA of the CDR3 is TGTGCCAGCAGTCCTCATAATTCACCCCTCCACTTT.